Below are 9 T cell receptor beta chains sequenced from a single sample in a study of cytomegalovirus exposure and HLA in healthy donors. Primers for the PCR totalled 60 Vbeta and 13 Jbeta. Method: immunoSEQ multiplex PCR; TCRdb's copy keeps in-frame clones and lacks some. Found here are about 150,000 clones, 82% of them singletons; the top ten hold roughly 7.8%. The sequencing input was PBMCs. The receptors stem from a woman between 50 and 59 years old in good health and CMV-seropositive.

Turning to this clone: Other DNA sequences in this specimen translate into the identical CDR3. This chain connects TRBV9 to TRBJ2-1, with 14 bases fitting TRBD2. CDR1 and CDR2 (germline): SGDLS, YYNGEE. The CDR3 has 15 amino acids. The J segment lost 10 bases and the V segment lost 3 bases, leaving 6 bases of the junction unmatched. The CDR3 DNA sequence: TGTGCCAGCAGCGGGGGACTAGCGGGAGAGTGGGAGCAGTTCTTC. Residues: CASSGGLAGEWEQFF.

The chain recombines TRBV6-1 with TRBJ2-7; D may be TRBD1 (6 bases). With 3 bases removed from V and 2 bases from J, the gap between germline ends came to 14 bases. Looked up from germline, CDR1 is MNHNS and CDR2 is SASEGT. The CDR3 runs 15 residues. CDR3 bases: TGTGCCAGCAGTGACACCGGGACAAGGGCCTACGAGCAGTACTTC. It yields the protein CASSDTGTRAYEQYF.

This clone has just a few counts. This rearrangement joins TRBV5-4 to TRBJ2-5, with a tentative D call TRBD1 (5 bases). V was cut by 4 bases and J by 3 bases, with 10 bases left in between. This CDR3 is built from 13 residues. Germline V gene data show CDR1 as SGHNT and CDR2 as YYREEE (reference sequence). CDR3 DNA: TGTGCCAGCAGCCTAGACAGTAAAGAGACCCAGTACTTC. Residues: CASSLDSKETQYF. The whole variable domain, remainder taken from reference TRBV5-4 and TRBJ2-5, is ETGVTQSPTHLIKTRGQQVTLRCSSQSGHNTVSWYQQALGQGPQFIFQYYREEENGRGNFPPRFSGLQFPNYSSELNVNALELDDSALYLCASSLDSKETQYFGPGTRLLVL.

The chain joins TRBV28 to TRBJ1-4, with 10 bases identical to TRBD1. The CDR3 sequence is 18 residues long. CDR1 MDHEN and CDR2 SYDVKM come from the germline V gene. Germline trimming cut 1 base from V and 5 bases from J; bases unmatched to any gene: 10. The CDR3 DNA is TGTGCCAGCAGTTTATTAGTACTTCGGACAGGGGGAAATGAAAAACTGTTTTTT. Translating it yields CASSLLVLRTGGNEKLFF.

The chain couples TRBV6-5 to TRBJ2-7; TRBD1 matches 8 bases. V shed 4 bases and J 0 bases; nucleotides not matched to a gene: 5. CDR1 and CDR2 (germline): MNHEY, SVGAGI. The CDR3 sequence is 15 residues long. The CDR3 DNA reads TGTGCCAGCAGTTGGAGACAGGGGATCTCCTACGAGCAGTACTTC. Its protein product is CASSWRQGISYEQYF.

V is TRBV19 and J is TRBJ2-3, with D tentatively TRBD2 (5 bases). The CDR3 runs to 11 residues. Deletions cut 7 bases from V and 7 bases from J, with 9 bases between. From germline, CDR1 is LNHDA and CDR2 SQIVND (reference sequence). This CDR3 reads CASMSGNTQYF. The CDR3 region has the DNA TGTGCCAGTATGTCGGGGAATACGCAGTATTTT.

V is TRBV30 and J is TRBJ1-1; D may be TRBD1 (6 bases). CDR1 and CDR2 from the germline V gene are GTSNPN and SVGIG (reference sequence). With 1 base removed from V and 1 base from J, the gap between germline ends came to 19 bases. The CDR3 extends over 17 amino acids. The CDR3 nucleotides are TGTGCCTGGAGTGGGGGGACCGCGGTGGGGGCGAACACTGAAGCTTTCTTT. Translation: CAWSGGTAVGANTEAFF.

The chain has TRBV5-1 and TRBJ2-5; a weak D match, TRBD1 (6 bases). Germline V gene sequence: CDR1 SGHRS, CDR2 YFSETQ. There are 15 residues in the CDR3. V was clipped by 0 bases and J by 1 base, with 10 bases between them. CDR3 residues: CASSLGQAIQETQYF. CDR3 sequence (DNA): TGCGCCAGCAGCTTGGGACAGGCCATCCAAGAGACCCAGTACTTC.

The V call is TRBV18, the J call TRBJ2-7; 12 bases fit TRBD1. Germline V gene lookup returns CDR1 KGHSH and CDR2 LQKENI. This CDR3 is 12 amino acids long. V lost 8 bases, J lost 7 bases, and 3 bases stayed unmatched. CDR3 sequence (DNA): TGTGCCAGCACGGGACAGGGGGCAGAGCAGTACTTC. It encodes CASTGQGAEQYF. The variable domain in full, with the rest retrieved from reference TRBV18 and TRBJ2-7, is NAGVMQNPRHLVRRRGQEARLRCSPMKGHSHVYWYRQLPEEGLKFMVYLQKENIIDESGMPKERFSAEFPKEGPSILRIQQVVRGDSAAYFCASTGQGAEQYFGPGTRLTVT.